A selection of T cell receptor beta chains follows, all from one sample in a study of T cell repertoires in cytomegalovirus infection. Their antigen targets remain unknown. Using its own MiXCR run on the reads, TCRdb lists one record per CDR3 protein. The sample consists of hundreds of thousands of distinct CDR3 sequences, 25% to 35% of them appearing once. The specimen was cultured PBMCs, collected from culture after CMV antigen stimulation. The receptors come from a human donor in good health (CMV status not recorded). Some clones in this sample may be carry-over from other donors' samples. Both conserved end residues are part of each CDR3. Each record gives: V gene, clone size, D gene, J gene, CDR3 DNA, CDR3 protein. A D gene is named only where the DNA matches it firmly. Size is stated for part of the rows, as once, few or many counts, or as a class when the clone is expanded.

V gene: TRBV4-1; clone size: few; D gene: NA; J gene: TRBJ1-2; CDR3 DNA: TGCGCCAGCAGCCAAAGCGAGACCGCAAACTATGGCTACACCTTC; CDR3 protein: CASSQSETANYGYTF
V gene: TRBV7-8; clone size: many; D gene: TRBD1; J gene: TRBJ2-7; CDR3 DNA: TGTGCCAGCAGCACATACAGGGGACCGACCTACGAGCAGTACTTC; CDR3 protein: CASSTYRGPTYEQYF
V gene: TRBV7-9; clone size: many; D gene: NA; J gene: TRBJ2-2; CDR3 DNA: TGTGCCAGCAACCCGTGGAGTGGGACCGGGGAGCTGTTTTTT; CDR3 protein: CASNPWSGTGELFF
V gene: TRBV6-2/TRBV6-3; clone size: NA; D gene: TRBD2; J gene: TRBJ2-1; CDR3 DNA: TGTGCCAGCAGGGGACTAGCGGTAATCGATGAGCAGTTCTTC; CDR3 protein: CASRGLAVIDEQFF
V gene: TRBV4-1; clone size: NA; D gene: TRBD2; J gene: TRBJ2-7; CDR3 DNA: TGCGCCAGCAGCACACTAGCGGGGGCTTCCTACGAGCAGTACTTC; CDR3 protein: CASSTLAGASYEQYF
V gene: TRBV20-1; clone size: NA; D gene: NA; J gene: TRBJ2-7; CDR3 DNA: TGCAGTGCCGCTTCCGACCGGGACGGCACCTACGAGCAGTACTTC; CDR3 protein: CSAASDRDGTYEQYF
V gene: TRBV2; clone size: many; D gene: NA; J gene: TRBJ2-1; CDR3 DNA: TGTGCCAGCGGGACCGATCGCCTAGGGGACAATGAGCAGTTCTTC; CDR3 protein: CASGTDRLGDNEQFF
V gene: TRBV7-6; clone size: many; D gene: NA; J gene: TRBJ1-1; CDR3 DNA: TGTGCCAGCAGCTCCTACGAAAGCACTGAAGCTTTCTTT; CDR3 protein: CASSSYESTEAFF
V gene: TRBV6-2/TRBV6-3; clone size: NA; D gene: TRBD1; J gene: TRBJ1-6; CDR3 DNA: TGTGCCAGCAGTTATGGGGACAGCTTCTATAATTCACCCCTCCACTTT; CDR3 protein: CASSYGDSFYNSPLHF
V gene: TRBV19; clone size: few; D gene: NA; J gene: TRBJ2-1; CDR3 DNA: TGTGCCAGTACCCTGGGGGGTAGTGGCTCCTACAATGAGCAGTTCTTC; CDR3 protein: CASTLGGSGSYNEQFF
V gene: TRBV11-1; clone size: NA; D gene: NA; J gene: TRBJ2-7; CDR3 DNA: TGTGCCAGCAGTCGGGGCCGGTACGAGCAGTACTTC; CDR3 protein: CASSRGRYEQYF
V gene: TRBV7-2; clone size: NA; D gene: NA; J gene: TRBJ1-1; CDR3 DNA: TGTGCCAGCAGCTTGCGGGGGCAGGTGGCTTTCTTT; CDR3 protein: CASSLRGQVAFF
V gene: TRBV25-1; clone size: NA; D gene: NA; J gene: TRBJ2-7; CDR3 DNA: TGTGCCAGCAGTGATCCGGGTTACGAGCAGTACTTC; CDR3 protein: CASSDPGYEQYF
V gene: TRBV12-3/TRBV12-4; clone size: NA; D gene: NA; J gene: TRBJ2-7; CDR3 DNA: TGTGCCAGCAGTTTTTCTGCAACGGGGGAGCAGTACTTC; CDR3 protein: CASSFSATGEQYF
V gene: TRBV5-1; clone size: NA; D gene: NA; J gene: TRBJ1-1; CDR3 DNA: TGCGCCAGCAGCTTGGAGTGGGAGAACACTGAAGCTTTCTTT; CDR3 protein: CASSLEWENTEAFF
V gene: TRBV6-1; clone size: NA; D gene: NA; J gene: TRBJ1-3; CDR3 DNA: TGTGCCAGCAGTGGAAAAGGGACACCCGGAGACACCATATATTTT; CDR3 protein: CASSGKGTPGDTIYF
V gene: TRBV7-4; clone size: NA; D gene: TRBD1; J gene: TRBJ1-4; CDR3 DNA: TGTGCCAGCAGCGCGGGACAGGGGTATGAAAAACTGTTTTTT; CDR3 protein: CASSAGQGYEKLFF
V gene: TRBV19; clone size: NA; D gene: NA; J gene: TRBJ2-7; CDR3 DNA: TGTGCCAGTAGGCCCTTTCATGCCCCGGATGCGCGGTACGAGCAGTACTTC; CDR3 protein: CASRPFHAPDARYEQYF
V gene: TRBV10-3; clone size: NA; D gene: TRBD1; J gene: TRBJ1-1; CDR3 DNA: TGTGCCATCAGTGAACGGACAGGGCCCACTGAAGCTTTCTTT; CDR3 protein: CAISERTGPTEAFF
V gene: TRBV19; clone size: NA; D gene: TRBD1; J gene: TRBJ1-4; CDR3 DNA: TGTGCCAGTAGTATCGACAGGGCAGCTAATGAAAAACTGTTTTTT; CDR3 protein: CASSIDRAANEKLFF
V gene: TRBV13; clone size: NA; D gene: TRBD2; J gene: TRBJ2-1; CDR3 DNA: TGTGCCAGCAGTCAAGGGCCTAGCGGAGTATACAATGAGCAGTTCTTC; CDR3 protein: CASSQGPSGVYNEQFF
V gene: TRBV7-2; clone size: many; D gene: NA; J gene: TRBJ1-5; CDR3 DNA: TGTGCCAGCAGCCCAAGAGGTCTTAGCAATCAGCCCCAGCATTTT; CDR3 protein: CASSPRGLSNQPQHF
V gene: TRBV6-5; clone size: few; D gene: TRBD1; J gene: TRBJ2-5; CDR3 DNA: TGTGCCAGCATTTCCGGGACAGGGAGAAAGACCCAGTACTTC; CDR3 protein: CASISGTGRKTQYF
V gene: TRBV7-4; clone size: few; D gene: NA; J gene: TRBJ1-5; CDR3 DNA: TGTGCCAGCAGCTTAAAGGGGAGGCAGCCCCAGCATTTT; CDR3 protein: CASSLKGRQPQHF
V gene: TRBV27; clone size: few; D gene: NA; J gene: TRBJ2-6; CDR3 DNA: TGTGCCAGCAGCCCTCGGACAGCGAGCTCTGGGGCCAACGTCCTGACTTTC; CDR3 protein: CASSPRTASSGANVLTF
V gene: TRBV12-3/TRBV12-4; clone size: few; D gene: NA; J gene: TRBJ1-3; CDR3 DNA: TGTGCCAGCACTTTGGGGGGGCTGTCTGGAAACACCATATATTTT; CDR3 protein: CASTLGGLSGNTIYF
V gene: TRBV28; clone size: few; D gene: NA; J gene: TRBJ1-1; CDR3 DNA: TGTGCCAGCAGCCGAACCGACGGACTGAACACTGAAGCTTTCTTT; CDR3 protein: CASSRTDGLNTEAFF
V gene: TRBV25-1; clone size: once; D gene: NA; J gene: TRBJ1-3; CDR3 DNA: TGTGCCAGCAGTGCCTGGGGGATAGGTTCTGGAAACACCATATATTTT; CDR3 protein: CASSAWGIGSGNTIYF
V gene: TRBV12-3/TRBV12-4; clone size: NA; D gene: TRBD2; J gene: TRBJ2-2; CDR3 DNA: TGTGCCAGCAGTCTCGCGCGGGGAGGGCTCACCGGGGAGCTGTTTTTT; CDR3 protein: CASSLARGGLTGELFF
V gene: TRBV12-3/TRBV12-4; clone size: few; D gene: NA; J gene: TRBJ1-1; CDR3 DNA: TGTGCCAGCACCGAATCCGGAGGGAGCACTGAAGCTTTCTTT; CDR3 protein: CASTESGGSTEAFF
V gene: TRBV28; clone size: many; D gene: TRBD1; J gene: TRBJ1-5; CDR3 DNA: TGTGCCAGCAGTTCCCCGCCCGGGACAGGGAATCCCCAGCCCCAGCATTTT; CDR3 protein: CASSSPPGTGNPQPQHF
V gene: TRBV24-1; clone size: NA; D gene: NA; J gene: TRBJ2-3; CDR3 DNA: TGTGCCACCAGTGATCCCTACACAGATACGCAGTATTTT; CDR3 protein: CATSDPYTDTQYF
V gene: TRBV4-2; clone size: once; D gene: NA; J gene: TRBJ2-3; CDR3 DNA: TGTGCCAGCAGCCAAGTCCGGGAGCGAGGAGATACGCAGTATTTT; CDR3 protein: CASSQVRERGDTQYF
V gene: TRBV7-8; clone size: few; D gene: TRBD1; J gene: TRBJ1-2; CDR3 DNA: TGTGCCAGCAGCCGAGGGACAGTTGATGGCTACACCTTC; CDR3 protein: CASSRGTVDGYTF
V gene: TRBV20-1; clone size: NA; D gene: TRBD2; J gene: TRBJ2-5; CDR3 DNA: TGCAGTGCTAGGGATGTCGAGACTAGCGCCCCAGAGACCCAGTACTTC; CDR3 protein: CSARDVETSAPETQYF
V gene: TRBV15; clone size: NA; D gene: NA; J gene: TRBJ1-1; CDR3 DNA: TGTGCCACCGGCGTACAGGAGAACACTGAAGCTTTCTTT; CDR3 protein: CATGVQENTEAFF
V gene: TRBV7-4; clone size: NA; D gene: NA; J gene: TRBJ1-1; CDR3 DNA: TGTGCCAGCAGCCAGACCAGGGCAGGGGTGAACACTGAAGCTTTCTTT; CDR3 protein: CASSQTRAGVNTEAFF
V gene: TRBV7-3; clone size: NA; D gene: TRBD2; J gene: TRBJ2-3; CDR3 DNA: TGTGCCAGCAGCTTACTCGGGCGGGGGATCACAGATACGCAGTATTTT; CDR3 protein: CASSLLGRGITDTQYF
V gene: TRBV19; clone size: NA; D gene: TRBD1; J gene: TRBJ2-7; CDR3 DNA: TGTGCCAGTAGTCTGCTTTGGGACAGATACGAGCAGTACTTC; CDR3 protein: CASSLLWDRYEQYF
V gene: TRBV7-8; clone size: many; D gene: TRBD1; J gene: TRBJ1-1; CDR3 DNA: TGTGCCAGCAGCTCGGACAGGATTTTGAGGACTGAAGCTTTCTTT; CDR3 protein: CASSSDRILRTEAFF
V gene: TRBV7-2; clone size: few; D gene: NA; J gene: TRBJ2-5; CDR3 DNA: TGTGCCAGCAGCCGAGGGCACCGCTTCCAAGAGACCCAGTACTTC; CDR3 protein: CASSRGHRFQETQYF
V gene: TRBV11-3; clone size: few; D gene: NA; J gene: TRBJ1-3; CDR3 DNA: TGTGCCAGCAGCTCAACCTCAGGAAACACCATATATTTT; CDR3 protein: CASSSTSGNTIYF
V gene: TRBV6-2/TRBV6-3; clone size: NA; D gene: NA; J gene: TRBJ2-1; CDR3 DNA: TGTGCCAGCAGTTCCCATAGCGGAGGCTCCTACAATGAGCAGTTCTTC; CDR3 protein: CASSSHSGGSYNEQFF
V gene: TRBV11-3; clone size: few; D gene: TRBD2; J gene: TRBJ2-1; CDR3 DNA: TGTGCCAGCAGCGGGCTACTAGCGGGGGGGAGCGATGAGCAGTTCTTC; CDR3 protein: CASSGLLAGGSDEQFF
V gene: TRBV24-1; clone size: few; D gene: TRBD1; J gene: TRBJ1-2; CDR3 DNA: TGTGCCACCAGTGATCCCGGGACAGGGGGCGGATCGAGAGATGGCTACACCTTC; CDR3 protein: CATSDPGTGGGSRDGYTF
V gene: TRBV12-3/TRBV12-4; clone size: few; D gene: NA; J gene: TRBJ2-3; CDR3 DNA: TGTGCCAGCAGCTCATGGGGTCAAGCAGATACGCAGTATTTT; CDR3 protein: CASSSWGQADTQYF
V gene: TRBV7-3; clone size: NA; D gene: NA; J gene: TRBJ1-3; CDR3 DNA: TGTGCCAGCAGCCGCCTGGGGTCTGGAAACACCATATATTTT; CDR3 protein: CASSRLGSGNTIYF